This T cell receptor beta chain is drawn from a study of blood T cell repertoires in COVID-19 (TCRdb year 2020). Broadly, across the study: Collaborator samples came from the United States, Italy and Spain and covered acute and convalescent phases of COVID-19. The material from the prospective study consisted of cDNA or gDNA derived from T cells, B-cell-depleted T cells, or PBMCs. The dataset comprised deeply sampled blood TCRbeta repertoires from subjects exposed to, actively infected with, or recovered from COVID-19. The repertoires were released in a freely available public database meant as a resource for research on the immune response to SARS-CoV-2. The samples were drawn from two sources: the first 160 participants of the ongoing ImmuneRACE study, and 1,000 to 1,500 subjects contributed by 6 global collaborators. Nearly every sample came with metadata listing a de-identified subject ID, COVID-19 status, age in years and sex. Where HLA class I and class II types were available, the types were taken from metadata supplied by the sample provider, not from assay-based typing. Broad study findings and their caveats: Clinical and demographic metadata were provided uncurated, with the amount varying by source and participant.

In the prospective study, participants were roughly 18 to 100 years old, resided in approximately 22 geographic areas of the United States, and were enrolled through a virtual design. In the prospective study, cohorts were assigned on the basis of participant-reported clinical history obtained from a screening survey and a study questionnaire. Exposed participants were defined as having been in contact with someone with a PCR-confirmed or clinician-diagnosed COVID-19 case within 2 weeks of study entry. Mobile phlebotomists in the prospective study collected whole blood, serum and a nasopharyngeal or oropharyngeal swab from every participant. Over an approximately 2-month period, participants in the prospective study had the option of providing additional blood draws and questionnaires. Prospective study blood samples were shipped either frozen or at room temperature before DNA extraction. The CDR3 numbers 16 residues from cysteine through phenylalanine. The sequence is cut down to CDR3 DNA, 48 bases in frame from base 1. Per the germline V gene, MDHEN is the CDR1 and SYDVKM is the CDR2. V loses 7 bases of germline sequence and J loses 4 bases, and the interval between the two ends is 22 bases.

TCRbeta CDR3 regions were amplified from genomic DNA by means of the immunoSEQ Assay, a bias-controlled multiplex PCR. Per the authors' processing: Within the assay, amplification of reference gene primers was used to estimate how many nucleated cells each sample contained. To quantify the absolute abundance of each unique TCRbeta CDR3 rearrangement, sequence reads were collapsed and filtered. For each sample, productive Simpson clonality was calculated by taking the square root of Simpson's diversity index across productive rearrangements. TCRdb obtained this table from immuneACCESS and retained in-frame rearrangements with V and J assigned. These tables miss some clones; where compared with another copy, unresolved V genes account for less than half of the shortfall, and the remainder is unexplained. V and J calls plus clone size are reproduced from that table; the DNA served to infer D and trimming. Recorded for this sample are around 250,000 clones; around 89% of them occurred a single time. The ten top clones hold around 0.8% of the sample.

This clone was detected only once. This receptor's antigen is unknown. Base qualities are missing; no much larger clone stands one base away. The clonotype originates from a man in his fifties or sixties who had been exposed to COVID-19. The sample consisted of PBMCs or T cells enriched from blood (not recorded which). Recombination linked TRBV28 to TRBJ1-2; TRBD1 is a weak D gene call, 5 bases matching. The nucleotide sequence reads TGTGCCAGCACCACCCCCCAAACCGGAGGGGTCTATGGCTACACCTTC. Its amino acids are CASTTPQTGGVYGYTF.